This TCR beta chain originates from a study of T cells after yellow fever vaccination. Study conclusions and caveats: There was a possibility that FACS-sorted repertoires contained abundant clonotypes contaminating from the bulk population.

The V end was cut by 7 bases, the J end by 1 base, with 16 bases between. CDR1 is MNHEY and CDR2 is SVGEGT in the germline V gene. This CDR3 comprises 15 residues. TCRdb re-called the 5' RACE reads with MiXCR, one entry per CDR3 protein. Found here are 620,000 or so distinct CDR3 sequences, about 12% of them singletons; the top ten hold 15%. This clonotype was detected a few times. Its target is unknown. Here the sequenced sample was PBMCs, taken on the day of the yellow fever booster vaccination. The chain uses TRBV6-2 or TRBV6-3 and TRBJ2-5; perhaps TRBD2 as D (5 bases). The TCR originated in a young man who received the YFV17D yellow fever vaccine. CDR3 loop: CASTKRNRGQETQYF. The DNA of the CDR3 is TGTGCCAGCACGAAGCGGAACCGGGGCCAAGAGACCCAGTACTTC.